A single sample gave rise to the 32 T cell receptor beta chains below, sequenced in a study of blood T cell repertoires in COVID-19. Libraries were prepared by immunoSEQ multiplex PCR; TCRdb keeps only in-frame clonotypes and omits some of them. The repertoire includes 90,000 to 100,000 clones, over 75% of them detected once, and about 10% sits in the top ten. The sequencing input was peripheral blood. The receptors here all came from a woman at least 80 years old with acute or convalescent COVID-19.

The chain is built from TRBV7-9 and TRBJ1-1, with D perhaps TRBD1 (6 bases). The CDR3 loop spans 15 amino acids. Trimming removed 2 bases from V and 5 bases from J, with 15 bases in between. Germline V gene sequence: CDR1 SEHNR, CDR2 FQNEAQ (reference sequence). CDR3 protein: CASSLRGTTGTEAFF. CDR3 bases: TGTGCCAGCAGCTTAAGGGGGACCACGGGGACTGAAGCTTTCTTT.

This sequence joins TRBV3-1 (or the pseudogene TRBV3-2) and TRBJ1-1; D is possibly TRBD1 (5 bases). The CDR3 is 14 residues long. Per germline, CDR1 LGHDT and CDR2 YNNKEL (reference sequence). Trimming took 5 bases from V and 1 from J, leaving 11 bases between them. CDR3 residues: CASSIKGWNTEAFF. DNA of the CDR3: TGTGCCAGCAGCATTAAGGGGTGGAACACTGAAGCTTTCTTT.

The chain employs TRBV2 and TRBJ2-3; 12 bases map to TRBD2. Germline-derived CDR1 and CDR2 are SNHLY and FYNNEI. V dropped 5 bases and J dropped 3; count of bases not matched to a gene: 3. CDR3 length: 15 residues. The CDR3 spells CASSQTSGGTDTQYF. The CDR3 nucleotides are TGTGCCAGCAGTCAGACTAGCGGGGGAACAGATACGCAGTATTTT.

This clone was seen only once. Here the CDR3 reads CASSLGELNTEAFF. The CDR3 nucleotides read TGTGCCAGCAGCTTAGGGGAGTTGAACACTGAAGCTTTCTTT. This chain uses TRBV7-8 with TRBJ1-1; D not certain. Germline lookup yields CDR1 SGHVS and CDR2 FQNEAQ. V lost 1 base and J lost 0, with 6 bases in between. CDR3 length equals 14 residues.

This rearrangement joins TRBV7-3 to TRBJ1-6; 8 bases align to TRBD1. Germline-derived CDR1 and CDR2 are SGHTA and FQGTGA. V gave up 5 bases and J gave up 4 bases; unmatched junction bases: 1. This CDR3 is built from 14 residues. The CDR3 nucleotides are TGTGCCAGCAGCCGGACAGGGTATAATTCACCCCTCCACTTT. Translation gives CASSRTGYNSPLHF. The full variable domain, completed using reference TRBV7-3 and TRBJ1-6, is GAGVSQTPSNKVTEKGKYVELRCDPISGHTALYWYRQSLGQGPEFLIYFQGTGAADDSGLPNDRFFAVRPEGSVSTLKIQRTERGDSAVYLCASSRTGYNSPLHFGNGTRLTVT.

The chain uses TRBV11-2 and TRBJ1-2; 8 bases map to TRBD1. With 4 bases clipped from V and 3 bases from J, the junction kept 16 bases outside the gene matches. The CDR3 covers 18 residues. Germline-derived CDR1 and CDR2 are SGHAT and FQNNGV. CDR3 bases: TGTGCCAGCAGCTCATATCAGGGGGCTTACCTTCGGGACTATGGCTACACCTTC. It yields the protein CASSSYQGAYLRDYGYTF.

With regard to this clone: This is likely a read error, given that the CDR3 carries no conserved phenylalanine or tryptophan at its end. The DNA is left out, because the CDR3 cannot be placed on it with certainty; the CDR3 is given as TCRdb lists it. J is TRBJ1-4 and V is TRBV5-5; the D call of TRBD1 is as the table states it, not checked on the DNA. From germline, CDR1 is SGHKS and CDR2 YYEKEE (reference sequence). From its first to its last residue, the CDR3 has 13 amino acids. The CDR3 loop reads CASSPALGSLLIL.

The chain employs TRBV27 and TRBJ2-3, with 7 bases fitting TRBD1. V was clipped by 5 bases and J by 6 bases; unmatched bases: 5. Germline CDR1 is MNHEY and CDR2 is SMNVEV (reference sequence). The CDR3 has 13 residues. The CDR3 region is CASSPRGWDTQYF. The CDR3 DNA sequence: TGTGCCAGCAGTCCCAGGGGGTGGGATACGCAGTATTTT.

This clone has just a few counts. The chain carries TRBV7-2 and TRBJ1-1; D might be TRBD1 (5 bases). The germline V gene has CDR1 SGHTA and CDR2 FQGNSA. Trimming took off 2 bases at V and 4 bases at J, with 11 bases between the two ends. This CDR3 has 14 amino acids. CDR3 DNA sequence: TGTGCCAGCAGCTTATGGGGCAGGGTCACTGAAGCTTTCTTT. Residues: CASSLWGRVTEAFF.

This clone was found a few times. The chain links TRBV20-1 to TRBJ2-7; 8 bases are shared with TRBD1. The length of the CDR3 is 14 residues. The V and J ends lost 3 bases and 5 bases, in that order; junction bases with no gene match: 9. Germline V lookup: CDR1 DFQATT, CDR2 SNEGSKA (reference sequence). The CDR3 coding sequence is TGCAGTGCTAGTTCCGACAGGGGTCGTAACGAGCAGTACGTC. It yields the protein CSASSDRGRNEQYV.

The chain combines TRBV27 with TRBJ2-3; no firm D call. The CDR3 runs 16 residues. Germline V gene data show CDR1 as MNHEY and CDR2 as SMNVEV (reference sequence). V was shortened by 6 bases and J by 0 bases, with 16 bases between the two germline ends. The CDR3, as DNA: TGTGCCAGCAGCCCAAACCGTCGGGTGAGCACAGATACGCAGTATTTT. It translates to CASSPNRRVSTDTQYF.

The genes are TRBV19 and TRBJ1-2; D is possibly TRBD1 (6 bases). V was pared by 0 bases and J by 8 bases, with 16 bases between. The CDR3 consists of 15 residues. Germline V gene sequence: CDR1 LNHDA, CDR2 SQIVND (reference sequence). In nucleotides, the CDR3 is TGTGCCAGTAGTATAGATTTTGACAGGCTTGGCGGCTACACCTTC. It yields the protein CASSIDFDRLGGYTF.

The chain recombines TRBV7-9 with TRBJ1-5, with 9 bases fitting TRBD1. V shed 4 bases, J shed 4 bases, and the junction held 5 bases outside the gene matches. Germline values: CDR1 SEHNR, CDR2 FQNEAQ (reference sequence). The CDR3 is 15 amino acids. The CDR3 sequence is CASSSQGTGNQPQHF. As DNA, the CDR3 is TGTGCCAGCAGCTCGCAAGGGACAGGGAATCAGCCCCAGCATTTT.

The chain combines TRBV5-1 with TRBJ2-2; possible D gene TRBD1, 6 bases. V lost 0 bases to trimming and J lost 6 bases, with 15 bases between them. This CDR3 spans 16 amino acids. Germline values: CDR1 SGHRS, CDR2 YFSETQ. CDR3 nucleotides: TGCGCCAGCAGCTTGGAACTGGGGGCCACCCCCGGGGAGCTGTTTTTT. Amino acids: CASSLELGATPGELFF.

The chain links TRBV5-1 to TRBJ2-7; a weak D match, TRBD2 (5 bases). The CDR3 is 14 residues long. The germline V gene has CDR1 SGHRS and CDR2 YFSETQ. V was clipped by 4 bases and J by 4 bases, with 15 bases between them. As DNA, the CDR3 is TGCGCCAGCAGCGACCCGGGAATTACGTACGAGCAGTACTTC. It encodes CASSDPGITYEQYF.

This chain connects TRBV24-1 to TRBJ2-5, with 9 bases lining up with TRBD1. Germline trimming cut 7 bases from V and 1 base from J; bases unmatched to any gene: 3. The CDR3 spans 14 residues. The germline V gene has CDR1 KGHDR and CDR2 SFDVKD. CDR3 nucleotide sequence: TGTGCCACCAGACAGGGGGCGAGCCAAGAGACCCAGTACTTC. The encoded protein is CATRQGASQETQYF.

The CDR3 here is CASSLSLRWGRETQYF. The CDR3 DNA reads as TGTGCCAGCAGCTTATCTCTCCGGTGGGGCCGGGAGACCCAGTACTTC. The V gene is TRBV11-2, the J gene TRBJ2-5, with D possibly TRBD1 on 5 matching bases. The CDR3 runs 16 residues. Per germline, CDR1 SGHAT and CDR2 FQNNGV. Trimming took 2 bases from V and 5 from J, leaving 18 bases between them.

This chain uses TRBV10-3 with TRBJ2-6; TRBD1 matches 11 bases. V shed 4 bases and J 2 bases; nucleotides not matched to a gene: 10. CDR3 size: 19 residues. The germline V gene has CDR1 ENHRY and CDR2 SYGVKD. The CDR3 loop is CAISGGQGEIGAGANVLTF. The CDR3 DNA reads TGTGCCATCAGTGGGGGACAGGGGGAAATTGGAGCTGGGGCCAACGTCCTGACTTTC.

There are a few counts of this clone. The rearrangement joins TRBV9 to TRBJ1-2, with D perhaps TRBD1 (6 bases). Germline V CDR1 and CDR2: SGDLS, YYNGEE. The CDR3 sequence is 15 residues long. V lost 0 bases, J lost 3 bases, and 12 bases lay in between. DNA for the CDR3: TGTGCCAGCAGCGTAGAACAGGGACCGGACTATGGCTACACCTTC. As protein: CASSVEQGPDYGYTF. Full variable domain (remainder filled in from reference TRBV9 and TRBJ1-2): DSGVTQTPKHLITATGQRVTLRCSPRSGDLSVYWYQQSLDQGLQFLIQYYNGEERAKGNILERFSAQQFPDLHSELNLSSLELGDSALYFCASSVEQGPDYGYTFGSGTRLTVV.

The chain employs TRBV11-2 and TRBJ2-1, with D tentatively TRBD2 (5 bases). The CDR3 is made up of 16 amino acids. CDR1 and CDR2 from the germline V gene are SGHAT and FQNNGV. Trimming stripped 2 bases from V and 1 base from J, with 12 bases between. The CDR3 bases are TGTGCCAGCAGCTTAACGGGGAGCCTTTCCTACAATGAGCAGTTCTTC. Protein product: CASSLTGSLSYNEQFF.

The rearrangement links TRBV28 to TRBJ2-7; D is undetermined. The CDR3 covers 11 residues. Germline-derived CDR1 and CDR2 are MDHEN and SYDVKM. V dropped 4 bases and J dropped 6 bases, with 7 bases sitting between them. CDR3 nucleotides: TGTGCCAGCAGTTGGTCCGGCGAGCAGTACTTC. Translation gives CASSWSGEQYF.

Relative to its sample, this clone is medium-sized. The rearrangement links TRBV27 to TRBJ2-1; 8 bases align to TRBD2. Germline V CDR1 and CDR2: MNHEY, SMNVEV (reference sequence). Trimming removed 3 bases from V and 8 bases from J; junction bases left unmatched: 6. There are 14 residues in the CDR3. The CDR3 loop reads CASSFGSGVDEQFF. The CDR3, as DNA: TGTGCCAGCAGTTTCGGTAGCGGGGTAGATGAGCAGTTCTTC.

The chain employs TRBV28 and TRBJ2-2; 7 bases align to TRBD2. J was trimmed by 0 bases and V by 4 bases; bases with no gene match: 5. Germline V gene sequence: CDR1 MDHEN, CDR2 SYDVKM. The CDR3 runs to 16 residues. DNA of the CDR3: TGTGCCAGCAGTTCAACCCGGGGGGCGAACACCGGGGAGCTGTTTTTT. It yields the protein CASSSTRGANTGELFF.

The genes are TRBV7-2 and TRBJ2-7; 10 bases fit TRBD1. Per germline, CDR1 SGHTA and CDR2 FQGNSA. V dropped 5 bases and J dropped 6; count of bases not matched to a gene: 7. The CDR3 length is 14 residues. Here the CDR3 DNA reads TGTGCCAGCAGCCTTGGGGGACAGGGGCGCGAGCAGTACTTC. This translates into CASSLGGQGREQYF.

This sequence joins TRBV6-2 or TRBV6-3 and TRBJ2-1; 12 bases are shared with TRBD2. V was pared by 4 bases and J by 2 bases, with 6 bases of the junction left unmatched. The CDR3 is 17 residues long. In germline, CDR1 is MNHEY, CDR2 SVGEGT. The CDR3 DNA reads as TGTGCCAGCAGTTCCCCTAGCGGGGGGGCCCCCTACAATGAGCAGTTCTTC. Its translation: CASSSPSGGAPYNEQFF.

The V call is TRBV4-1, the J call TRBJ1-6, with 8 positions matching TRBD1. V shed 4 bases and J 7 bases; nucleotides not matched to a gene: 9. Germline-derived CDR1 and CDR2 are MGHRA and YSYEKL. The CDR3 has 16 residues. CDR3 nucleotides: TGCGCCAGCAGCCGCGAGTCGACAGGGGAAAATTCACCCCTCCACTTT. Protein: CASSRESTGENSPLHF.

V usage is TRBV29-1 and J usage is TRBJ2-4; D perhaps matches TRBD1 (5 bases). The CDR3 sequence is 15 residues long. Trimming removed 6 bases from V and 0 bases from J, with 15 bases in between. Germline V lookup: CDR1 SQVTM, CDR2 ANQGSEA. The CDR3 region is CSVTVPERAKNIQYF. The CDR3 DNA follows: TGCAGCGTGACAGTTCCCGAGAGAGCCAAAAACATTCAGTACTTC. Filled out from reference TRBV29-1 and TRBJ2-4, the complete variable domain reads SAVISQKPSRDICQRGTSLTIQCQVDSQVTMMFWYRQQPGQSLTLIATANQGSEATYESGFVIDKFPISRPNLTFSTLTVSNMSPEDSSIYLCSVTVPERAKNIQYFGAGTRLSVL.

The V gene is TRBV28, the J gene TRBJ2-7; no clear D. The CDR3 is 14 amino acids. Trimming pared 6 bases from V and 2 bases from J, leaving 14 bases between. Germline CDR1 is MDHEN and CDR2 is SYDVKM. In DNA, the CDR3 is TGTGCCAGCAGGCTTGCTCTTCCGGCCTACGAGCAGTACTTC. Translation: CASRLALPAYEQYF.

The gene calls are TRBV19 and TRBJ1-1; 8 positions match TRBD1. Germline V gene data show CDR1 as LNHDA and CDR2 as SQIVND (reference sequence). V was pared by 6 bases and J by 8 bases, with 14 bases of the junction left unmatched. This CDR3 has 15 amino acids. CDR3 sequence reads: CASSKIQGASGEAFF. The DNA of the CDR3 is TGTGCCAGTAGCAAGATTCAGGGGGCTAGCGGAGAAGCTTTCTTT.

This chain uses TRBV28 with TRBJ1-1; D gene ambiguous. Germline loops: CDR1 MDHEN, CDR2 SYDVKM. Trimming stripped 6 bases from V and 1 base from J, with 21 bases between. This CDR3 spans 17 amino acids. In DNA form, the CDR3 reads TGTGCCAGCAGCCTGGCTGGAGGACCAAGAGGGAACACTGAAGCTTTCTTT. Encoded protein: CASSLAGGPRGNTEAFF.

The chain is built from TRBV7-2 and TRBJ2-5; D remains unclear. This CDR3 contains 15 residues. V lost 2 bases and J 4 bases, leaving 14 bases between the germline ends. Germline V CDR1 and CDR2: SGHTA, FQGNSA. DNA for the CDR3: TGTGCCAGCAGCTTACCGTCTCGACGAGGAGAGACCCAGTACTTC. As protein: CASSLPSRRGETQYF. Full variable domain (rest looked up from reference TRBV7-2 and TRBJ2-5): GAGVSQSPSNKVTEKGKDVELRCDPISGHTALYWYRQSLGQGLEFLIYFQGNSAPDKSGLPSDRFSAERTGGSVSTLTIQRTQQEDSAVYLCASSLPSRRGETQYFGPGTRLLVL.

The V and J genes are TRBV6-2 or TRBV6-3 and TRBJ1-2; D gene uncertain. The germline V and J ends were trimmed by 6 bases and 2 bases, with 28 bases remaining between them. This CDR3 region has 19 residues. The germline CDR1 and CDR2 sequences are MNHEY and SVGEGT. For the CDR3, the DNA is TGTGCCAGCAGCCCTTCCTCCCCCCGGCAGTTGAGGCGCAACTATGGCTACACCTTC. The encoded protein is CASSPSSPRQLRRNYGYTF.